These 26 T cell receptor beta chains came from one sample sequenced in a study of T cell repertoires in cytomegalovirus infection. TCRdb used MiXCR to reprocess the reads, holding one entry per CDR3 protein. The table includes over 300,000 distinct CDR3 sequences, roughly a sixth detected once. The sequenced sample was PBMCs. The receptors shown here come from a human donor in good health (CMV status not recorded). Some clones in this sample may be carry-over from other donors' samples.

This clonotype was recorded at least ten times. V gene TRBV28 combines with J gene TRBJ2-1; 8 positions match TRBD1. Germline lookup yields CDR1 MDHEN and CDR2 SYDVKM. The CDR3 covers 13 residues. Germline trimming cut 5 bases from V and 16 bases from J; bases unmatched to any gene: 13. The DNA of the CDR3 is TGTGCCAGCAGTCCCGCGGAAAGGACAGGGACCTTCTTC. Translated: CASSPAERTGTFF.

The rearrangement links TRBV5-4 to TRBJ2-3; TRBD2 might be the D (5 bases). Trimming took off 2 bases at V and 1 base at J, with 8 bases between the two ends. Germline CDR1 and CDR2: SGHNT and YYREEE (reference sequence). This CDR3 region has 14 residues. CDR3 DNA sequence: TGTGCCAGCAGCTTAAAACTAGGCACAGATACGCAGTATTTT. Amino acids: CASSLKLGTDTQYF.

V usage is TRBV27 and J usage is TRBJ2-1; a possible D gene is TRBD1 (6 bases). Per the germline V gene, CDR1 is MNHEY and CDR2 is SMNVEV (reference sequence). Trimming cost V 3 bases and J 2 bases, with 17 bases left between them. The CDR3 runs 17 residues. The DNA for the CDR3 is TGTGCCAGCAGTTTGTTAGGTCAGGGGCCCGCCTACAATGAGCAGTTCTTC. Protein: CASSLLGQGPAYNEQFF.

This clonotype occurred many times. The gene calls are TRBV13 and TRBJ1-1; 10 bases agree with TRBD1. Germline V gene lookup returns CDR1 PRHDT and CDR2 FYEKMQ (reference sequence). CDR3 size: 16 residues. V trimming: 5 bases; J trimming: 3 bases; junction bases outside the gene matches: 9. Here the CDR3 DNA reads TGTGCCAGCAGCGCCCGGCCAGGGACAGGGGACACTGAAGCTTTCTTT. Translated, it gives CASSARPGTGDTEAFF. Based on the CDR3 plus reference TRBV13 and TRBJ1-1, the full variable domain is AAGVIQSPRHLIKEKRETATLKCYPIPRHDTVYWYQQGPGQDPQFLISFYEKMQSDKGSIPDRFSAQQFSDYHSELNMSSLELGDSALYFCASSARPGTGDTEAFFGQGTRLTVV.

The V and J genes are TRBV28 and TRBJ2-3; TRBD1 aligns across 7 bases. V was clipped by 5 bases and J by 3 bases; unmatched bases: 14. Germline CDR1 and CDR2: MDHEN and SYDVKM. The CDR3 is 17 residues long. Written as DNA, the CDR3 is TGTGCCAGCAGTAATCGTCAACAGGGGCGAGATACAGATACGCAGTATTTT. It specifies CASSNRQQGRDTDTQYF.

The CDR3 DNA reads TGTGCCAGCAGTTCCCAACCTAGCGGGGCCTTCCAAGAGACCCAGTACTTC. Translating gives CASSSQPSGAFQETQYF. This chain links TRBV6-1 with TRBJ2-5; TRBD2 aligns across 9 bases. After removal of 5 bases from V and 1 base from J, the junction contained 11 bases not matched to a gene. This CDR3 has 17 amino acids. Germline V CDR1 and CDR2: MNHNS, SASEGT.

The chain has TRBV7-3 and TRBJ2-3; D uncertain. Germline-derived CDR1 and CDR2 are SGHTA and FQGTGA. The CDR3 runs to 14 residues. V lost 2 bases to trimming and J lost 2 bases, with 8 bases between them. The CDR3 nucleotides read TGTGCCAGCAGCTTATTATTGTCCACAGATACGCAGTATTTT. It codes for CASSLLLSTDTQYF.

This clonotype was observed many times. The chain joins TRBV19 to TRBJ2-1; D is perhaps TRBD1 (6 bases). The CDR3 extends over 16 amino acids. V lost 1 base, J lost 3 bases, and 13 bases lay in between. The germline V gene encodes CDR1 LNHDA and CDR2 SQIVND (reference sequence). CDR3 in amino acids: CASSIARTANYNEQFF. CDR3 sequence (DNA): TGTGCCAGTAGTATAGCACGGACAGCCAACTACAATGAGCAGTTCTTC.

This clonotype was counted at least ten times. The CDR3 nucleotides read TGTGCCAGCAAAGGACAGGGAGATGGCTACACCTTC. Protein sequence: CASKGQGDGYTF. This chain links TRBV7-2 with TRBJ1-2; 8 bases align to TRBD1. The V gene end was trimmed by 7 bases and the J gene end by 6 bases; junction bases not matched to a gene: 4. Germline V gives CDR1 SGHTA, CDR2 FQGNSA. The CDR3 is 12 amino acids.

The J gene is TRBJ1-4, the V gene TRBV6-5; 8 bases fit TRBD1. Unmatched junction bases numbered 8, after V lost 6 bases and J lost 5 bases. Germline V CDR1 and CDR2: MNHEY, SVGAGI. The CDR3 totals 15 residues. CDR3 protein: CASSRKTGENEKLFF. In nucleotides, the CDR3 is TGTGCCAGCAGCCGAAAGACAGGGGAAAATGAAAAACTGTTTTTT.

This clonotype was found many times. DNA for the CDR3: TGTGCCAGCAGACAAGATCTGACGGGCACTGAAGCTTTCTTT. Protein sequence: CASRQDLTGTEAFF. This sequence joins TRBV12-3 or TRBV12-4 and TRBJ1-1, with D unclear. With 6 bases removed from V and 4 bases from J, the gap between germline ends came to 15 bases. CDR3 size: 14 residues.

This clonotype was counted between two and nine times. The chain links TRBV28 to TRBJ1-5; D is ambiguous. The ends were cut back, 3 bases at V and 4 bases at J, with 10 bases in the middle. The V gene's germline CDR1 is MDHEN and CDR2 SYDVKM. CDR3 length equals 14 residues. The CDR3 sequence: CASSLYSRNQPQHF. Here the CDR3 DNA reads TGTGCCAGCAGTTTGTACAGTAGAAATCAGCCCCAGCATTTT.

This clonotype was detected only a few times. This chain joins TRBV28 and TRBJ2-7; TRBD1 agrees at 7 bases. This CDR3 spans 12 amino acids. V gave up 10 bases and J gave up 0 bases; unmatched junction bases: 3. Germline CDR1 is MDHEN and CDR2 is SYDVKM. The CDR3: CAIRDSSYEQYF. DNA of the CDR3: TGTGCCATCCGGGACAGCTCCTACGAGCAGTACTTC.

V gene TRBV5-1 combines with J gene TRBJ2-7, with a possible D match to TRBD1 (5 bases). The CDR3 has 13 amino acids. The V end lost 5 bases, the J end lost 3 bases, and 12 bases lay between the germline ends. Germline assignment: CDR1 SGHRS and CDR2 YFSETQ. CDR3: CASSQLQGYEQYF. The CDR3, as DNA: TGCGCCAGCAGTCAACTCCAGGGCTACGAGCAGTACTTC.

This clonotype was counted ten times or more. DNA for the CDR3: TGTGCCAGCAGCTTAGAAAATGGATCACCCCTCCACTTT. It specifies CASSLENGSPLHF. The V call is TRBV11-2, the J call TRBJ1-6; D is undetermined. Germline V lookup: CDR1 SGHAT, CDR2 FQNNGV. CDR3 length equals 13 residues. V was cut by 0 bases and J by 10 bases, with 7 bases left in between.

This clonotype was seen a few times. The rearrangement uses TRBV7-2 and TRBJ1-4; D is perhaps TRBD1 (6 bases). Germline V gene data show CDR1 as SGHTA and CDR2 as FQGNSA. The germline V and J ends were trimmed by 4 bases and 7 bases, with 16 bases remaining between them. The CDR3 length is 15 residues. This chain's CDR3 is CASSSSQGRGEKLFF. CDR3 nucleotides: TGTGCCAGCAGCTCAAGCCAGGGGCGCGGTGAAAAACTGTTTTTT.

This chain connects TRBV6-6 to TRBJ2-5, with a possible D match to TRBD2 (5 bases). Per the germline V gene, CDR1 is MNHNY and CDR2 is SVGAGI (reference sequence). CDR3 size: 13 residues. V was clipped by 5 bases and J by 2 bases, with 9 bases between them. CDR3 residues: CASSARDQETQYF. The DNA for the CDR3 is TGTGCCAGCAGTGCACGGGATCAAGAGACCCAGTACTTC.

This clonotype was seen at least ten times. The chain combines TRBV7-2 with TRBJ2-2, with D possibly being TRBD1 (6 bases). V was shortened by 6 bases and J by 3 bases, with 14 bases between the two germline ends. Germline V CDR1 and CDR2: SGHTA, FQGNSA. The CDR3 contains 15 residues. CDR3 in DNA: TGTGCCAGCAGGAATGGGGGCAGCTACACCGGGGAGCTGTTTTTT. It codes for CASRNGGSYTGELFF.

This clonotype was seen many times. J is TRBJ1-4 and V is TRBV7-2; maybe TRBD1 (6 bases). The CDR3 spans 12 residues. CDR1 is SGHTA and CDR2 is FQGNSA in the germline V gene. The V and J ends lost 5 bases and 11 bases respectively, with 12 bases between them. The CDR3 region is CASSPRQDKLFF. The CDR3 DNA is TGTGCCAGCAGCCCTCGACAGGATAAACTGTTTTTT.

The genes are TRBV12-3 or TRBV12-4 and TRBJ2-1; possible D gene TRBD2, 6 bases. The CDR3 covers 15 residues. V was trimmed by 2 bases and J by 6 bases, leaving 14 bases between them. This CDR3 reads CASSLSSGGSNEQFF. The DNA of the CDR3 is TGTGCCAGCAGTTTATCATCCGGGGGTAGCAATGAGCAGTTCTTC.

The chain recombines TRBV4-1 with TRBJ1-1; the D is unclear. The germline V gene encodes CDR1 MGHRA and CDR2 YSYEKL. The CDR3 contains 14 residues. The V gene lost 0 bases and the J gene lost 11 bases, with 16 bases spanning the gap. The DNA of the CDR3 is TGCGCCAGCAGCCAAGATCAGCTGTTCTCGAGGGCTTTCTTT. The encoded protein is CASSQDQLFSRAFF.

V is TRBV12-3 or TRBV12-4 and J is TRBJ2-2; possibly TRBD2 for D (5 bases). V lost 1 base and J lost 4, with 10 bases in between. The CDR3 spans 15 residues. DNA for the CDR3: TGTGCCAGCAGTTTAGGGGGAGCCGTCACCGGGGAGCTGTTTTTT. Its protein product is CASSLGGAVTGELFF.

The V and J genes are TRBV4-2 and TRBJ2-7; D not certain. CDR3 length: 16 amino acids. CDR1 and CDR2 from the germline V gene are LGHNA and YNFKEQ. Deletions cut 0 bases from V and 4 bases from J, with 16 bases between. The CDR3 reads CASSQDFGVATYEQYF. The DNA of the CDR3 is TGTGCCAGCAGCCAAGATTTCGGAGTAGCTACGTACGAGCAGTACTTC.

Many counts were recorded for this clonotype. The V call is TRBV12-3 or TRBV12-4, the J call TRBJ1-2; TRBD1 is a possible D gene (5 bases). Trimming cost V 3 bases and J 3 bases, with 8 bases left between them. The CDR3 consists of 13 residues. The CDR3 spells CASSFGTDYGYTF. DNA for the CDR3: TGTGCCAGCAGTTTCGGGACGGACTATGGCTACACCTTC.

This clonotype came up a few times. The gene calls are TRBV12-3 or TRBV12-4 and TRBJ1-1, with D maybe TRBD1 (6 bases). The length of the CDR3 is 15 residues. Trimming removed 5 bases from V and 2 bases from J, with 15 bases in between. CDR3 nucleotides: TGTGCCAGCAGTCTTCCAAGGGGGGGAAACACTGAAGCTTTCTTT. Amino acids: CASSLPRGGNTEAFF.

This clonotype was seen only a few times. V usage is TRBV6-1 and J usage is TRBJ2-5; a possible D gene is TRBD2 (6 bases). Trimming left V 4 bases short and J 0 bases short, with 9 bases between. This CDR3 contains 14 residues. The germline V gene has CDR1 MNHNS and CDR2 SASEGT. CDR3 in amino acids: CASSGGAYQETQYF. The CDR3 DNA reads TGTGCCAGCAGTGGCGGGGCCTACCAAGAGACCCAGTACTTC.